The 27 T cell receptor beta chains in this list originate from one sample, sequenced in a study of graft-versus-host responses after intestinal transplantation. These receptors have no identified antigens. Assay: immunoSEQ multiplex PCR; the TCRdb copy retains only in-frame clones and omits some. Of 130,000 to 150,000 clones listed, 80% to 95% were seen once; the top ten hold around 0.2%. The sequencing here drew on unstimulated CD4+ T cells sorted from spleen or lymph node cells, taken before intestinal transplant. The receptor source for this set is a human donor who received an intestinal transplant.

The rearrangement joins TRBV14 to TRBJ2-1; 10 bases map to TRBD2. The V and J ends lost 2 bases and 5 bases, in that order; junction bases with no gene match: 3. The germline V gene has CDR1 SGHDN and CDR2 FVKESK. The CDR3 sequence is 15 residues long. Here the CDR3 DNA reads TGTGCCAGCAGCCAACGACTAGCGGGTGACAATGAGCAGTTCTTC. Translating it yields CASSQRLAGDNEQFF.

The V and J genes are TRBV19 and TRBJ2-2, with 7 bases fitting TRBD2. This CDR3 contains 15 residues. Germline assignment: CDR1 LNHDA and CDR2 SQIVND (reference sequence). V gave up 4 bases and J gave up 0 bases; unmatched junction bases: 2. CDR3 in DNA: TGTGCCAGTAGTACCCTAGCGGCGAACACCGGGGAGCTGTTTTTT. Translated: CASSTLAANTGELFF. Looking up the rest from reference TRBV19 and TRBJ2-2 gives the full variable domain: DGGITQSPKYLFRKEGQNVTLSCEQNLNHDAMYWYRQDPGQGLRLIYYSQIVNDFQKGDIAEGYSVSREKKESFPLTVTSAQKNPTAFYLCASSTLAANTGELFFGEGSRLTVL.

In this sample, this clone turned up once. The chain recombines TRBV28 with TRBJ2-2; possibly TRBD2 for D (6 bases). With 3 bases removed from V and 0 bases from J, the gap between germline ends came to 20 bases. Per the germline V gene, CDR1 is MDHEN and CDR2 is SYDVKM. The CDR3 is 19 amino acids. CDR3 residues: CASSFLRAGWAANTGELFF. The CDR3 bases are TGTGCCAGCAGTTTTCTTCGGGCGGGGTGGGCCGCGAACACCGGGGAGCTGTTTTTT. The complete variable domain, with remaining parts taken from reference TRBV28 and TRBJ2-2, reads DVKVTQSSRYLVKRTGEKVFLECVQDMDHENMFWYRQDPGLGLRLIYFSYDVKMKEKGDIPEGYSVSREKKERFSLILESASTNQTSMYLCASSFLRAGWAANTGELFFGEGSRLTVL.

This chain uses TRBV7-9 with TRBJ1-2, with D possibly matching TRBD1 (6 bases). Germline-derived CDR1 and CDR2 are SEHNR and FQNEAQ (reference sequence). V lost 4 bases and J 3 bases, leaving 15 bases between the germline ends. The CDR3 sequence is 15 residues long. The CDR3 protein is CASSSRQEFHYGYTF. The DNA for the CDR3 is TGTGCCAGCAGCTCCAGACAGGAATTCCACTATGGCTACACCTTC. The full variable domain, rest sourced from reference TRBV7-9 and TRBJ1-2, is DTGVSQNPRHKITKRGQNVTFRCDPISEHNRLYWYRQTLGQGPEFLTYFQNEAQLEKSRLLSDRFSAERPKGSFSTLEIQRTEQGDSAMYLCASSSRQEFHYGYTFGSGTRLTVV.

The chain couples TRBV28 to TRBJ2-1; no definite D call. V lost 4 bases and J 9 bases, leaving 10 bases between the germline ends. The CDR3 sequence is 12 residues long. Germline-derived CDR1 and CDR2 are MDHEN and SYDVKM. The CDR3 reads CASSSPPAEQFF. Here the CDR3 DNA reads TGTGCCAGCAGTTCCCCCCCCGCTGAGCAGTTCTTC.

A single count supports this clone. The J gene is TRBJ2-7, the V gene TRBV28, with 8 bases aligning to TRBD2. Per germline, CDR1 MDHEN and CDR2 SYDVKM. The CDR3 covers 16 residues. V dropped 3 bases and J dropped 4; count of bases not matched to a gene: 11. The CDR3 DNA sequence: TGTGCCAGCAGTTTCCCGGGGGGGGGCCCTTGGTACGAGCAGTACTTC. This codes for CASSFPGGGPWYEQYF.

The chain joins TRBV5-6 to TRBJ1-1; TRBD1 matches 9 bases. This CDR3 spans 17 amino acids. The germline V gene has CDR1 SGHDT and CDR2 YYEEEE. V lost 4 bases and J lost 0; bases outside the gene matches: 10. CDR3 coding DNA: TGTGCCAGCAGCCGAGTCGACAGGGGGTTAATGAACACTGAAGCTTTCTTT. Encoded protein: CASSRVDRGLMNTEAFF. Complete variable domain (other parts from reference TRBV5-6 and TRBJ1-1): DAGVTQSPTHLIKTRGQQVTLRCSPKSGHDTVSWYQQALGQGPQFIFQYYEEEERQRGNFPDRFSGHQFPNYSSELNVNALLLGDSALYLCASSRVDRGLMNTEAFFGQGTRLTVV.

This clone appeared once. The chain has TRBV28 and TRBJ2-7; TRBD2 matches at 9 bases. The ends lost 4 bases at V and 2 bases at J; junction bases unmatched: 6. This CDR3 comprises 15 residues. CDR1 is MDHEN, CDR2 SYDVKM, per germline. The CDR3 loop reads CASSSYSSGAYEQYF. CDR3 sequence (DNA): TGTGCCAGCAGTTCTTATTCTAGCGGGGCCTACGAGCAGTACTTC.

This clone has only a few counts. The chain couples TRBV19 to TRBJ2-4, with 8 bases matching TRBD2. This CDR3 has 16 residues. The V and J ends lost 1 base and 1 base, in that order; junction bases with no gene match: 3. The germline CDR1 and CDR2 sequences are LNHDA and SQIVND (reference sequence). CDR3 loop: CASSIAAGVAKNIQYF. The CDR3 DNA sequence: TGTGCCAGTAGTATAGCAGCGGGAGTGGCCAAAAACATTCAGTACTTC.

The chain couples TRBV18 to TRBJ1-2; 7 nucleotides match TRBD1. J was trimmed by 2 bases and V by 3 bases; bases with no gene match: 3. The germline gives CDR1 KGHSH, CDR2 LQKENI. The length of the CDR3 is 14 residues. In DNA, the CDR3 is TGTGCCAGCTCACCCACGGGACAGAACTATGGCTACACCTTC. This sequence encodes CASSPTGQNYGYTF.

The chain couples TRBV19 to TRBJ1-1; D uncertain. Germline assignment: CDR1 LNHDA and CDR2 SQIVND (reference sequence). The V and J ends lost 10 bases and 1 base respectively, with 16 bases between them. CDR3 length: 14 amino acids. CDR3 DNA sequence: TGTGCCACCCAACCCCATGGGCCGAACACTGAAGCTTTCTTT. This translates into CATQPHGPNTEAFF. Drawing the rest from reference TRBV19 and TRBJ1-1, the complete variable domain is DGGITQSPKYLFRKEGQNVTLSCEQNLNHDAMYWYRQDPGQGLRLIYYSQIVNDFQKGDIAEGYSVSREKKESFPLTVTSAQKNPTAFYLCATQPHGPNTEAFFGQGTRLTVV.

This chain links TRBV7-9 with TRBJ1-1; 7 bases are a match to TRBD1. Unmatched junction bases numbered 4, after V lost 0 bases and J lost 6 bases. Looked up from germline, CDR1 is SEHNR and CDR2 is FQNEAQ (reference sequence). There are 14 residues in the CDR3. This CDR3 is CASSLADRVAEAFF. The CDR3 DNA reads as TGTGCCAGCAGCTTAGCCGACAGGGTTGCTGAAGCTTTCTTT.

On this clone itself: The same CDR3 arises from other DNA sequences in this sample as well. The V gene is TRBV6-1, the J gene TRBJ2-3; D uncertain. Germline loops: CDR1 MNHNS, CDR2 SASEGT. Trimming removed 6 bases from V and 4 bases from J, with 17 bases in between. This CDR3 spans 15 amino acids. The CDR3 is CASRAPEVGPDTQYF. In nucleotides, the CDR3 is TGTGCCAGCAGGGCCCCTGAAGTAGGTCCAGATACGCAGTATTTT.

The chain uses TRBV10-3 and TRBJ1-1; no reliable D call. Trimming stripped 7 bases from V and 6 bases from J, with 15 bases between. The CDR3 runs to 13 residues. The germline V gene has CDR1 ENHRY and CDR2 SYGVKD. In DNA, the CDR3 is TGTGCCATCACTCACGCCCCGGCGGCTGAAGCTTTCTTT. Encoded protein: CAITHAPAAEAFF.

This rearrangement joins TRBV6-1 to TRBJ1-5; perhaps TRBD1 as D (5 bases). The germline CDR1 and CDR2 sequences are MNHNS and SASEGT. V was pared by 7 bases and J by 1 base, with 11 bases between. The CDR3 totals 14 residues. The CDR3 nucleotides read TGTGCCAGCATCCTAGGGGCCAGCAATCAGCCCCAGCATTTT. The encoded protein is CASILGASNQPQHF.

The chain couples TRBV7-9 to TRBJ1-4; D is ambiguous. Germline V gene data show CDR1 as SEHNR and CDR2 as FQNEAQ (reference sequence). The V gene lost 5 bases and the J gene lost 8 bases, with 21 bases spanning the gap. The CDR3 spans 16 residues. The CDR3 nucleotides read TGTGCCAGCAGCCCCCGAACACCATACATTGGCGAAAAACTGTTTTTT. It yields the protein CASSPRTPYIGEKLFF.

Here the CDR3 reads CASSERGKYEQYF. Here the CDR3 DNA reads TGTGCCAGCAGCGAGCGGGGGAAGTACGAGCAGTACTTC. The rearrangement uses TRBV7-3 and TRBJ2-7; 8 nucleotides match TRBD2. Germline trimming cut 5 bases from V and 4 bases from J; bases unmatched to any gene: 4. Germline CDR1 and CDR2: SGHTA and FQGTGA. This CDR3 comprises 13 residues.

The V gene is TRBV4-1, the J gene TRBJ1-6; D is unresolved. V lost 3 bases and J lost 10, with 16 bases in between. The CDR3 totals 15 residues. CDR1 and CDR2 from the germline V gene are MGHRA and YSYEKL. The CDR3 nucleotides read TGCGCCAGCAGCCAGCTTTTAAGCTCGGGGTCACCCCTCCACTTT. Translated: CASSQLLSSGSPLHF.

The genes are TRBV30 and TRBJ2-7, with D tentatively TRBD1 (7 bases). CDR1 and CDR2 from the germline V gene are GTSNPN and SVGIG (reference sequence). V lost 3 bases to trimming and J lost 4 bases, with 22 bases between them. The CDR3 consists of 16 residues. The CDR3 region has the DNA TGTGCCTGGAGAAGAGGGGGCGGGACAGCTTCATACGAGCAGTACTTC. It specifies CAWRRGGGTASYEQYF.

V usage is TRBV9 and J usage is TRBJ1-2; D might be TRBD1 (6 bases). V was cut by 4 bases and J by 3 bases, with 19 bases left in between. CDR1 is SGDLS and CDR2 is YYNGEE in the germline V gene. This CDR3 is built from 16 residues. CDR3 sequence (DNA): TGTGCCAGCAGCCCAGGGGCAGGGCGGTTGCACTATGGCTACACCTTC. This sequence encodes CASSPGAGRLHYGYTF.

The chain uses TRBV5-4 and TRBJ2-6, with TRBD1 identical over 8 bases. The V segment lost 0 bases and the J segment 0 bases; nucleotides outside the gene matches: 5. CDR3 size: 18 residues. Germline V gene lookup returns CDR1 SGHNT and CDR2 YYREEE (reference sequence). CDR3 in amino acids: CASSLVLDRASGANVLTF. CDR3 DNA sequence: TGTGCCAGCAGCTTGGTTCTGGACAGGGCCTCTGGGGCCAACGTCCTGACTTTC.

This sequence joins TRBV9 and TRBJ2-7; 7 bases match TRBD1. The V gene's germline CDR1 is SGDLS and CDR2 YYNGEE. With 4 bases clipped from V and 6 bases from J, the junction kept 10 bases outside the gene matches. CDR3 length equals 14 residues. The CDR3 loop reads CASSPQTGWSEQYF. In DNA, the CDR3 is TGTGCCAGCAGCCCCCAGACAGGGTGGAGCGAGCAGTACTTC.

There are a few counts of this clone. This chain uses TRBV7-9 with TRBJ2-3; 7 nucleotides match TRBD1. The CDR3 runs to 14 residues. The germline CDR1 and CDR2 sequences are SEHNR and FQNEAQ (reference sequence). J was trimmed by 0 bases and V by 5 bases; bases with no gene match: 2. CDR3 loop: CASSDRASTDTQYF. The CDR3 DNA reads TGTGCCAGCAGCGACAGGGCCAGCACAGATACGCAGTATTTT.

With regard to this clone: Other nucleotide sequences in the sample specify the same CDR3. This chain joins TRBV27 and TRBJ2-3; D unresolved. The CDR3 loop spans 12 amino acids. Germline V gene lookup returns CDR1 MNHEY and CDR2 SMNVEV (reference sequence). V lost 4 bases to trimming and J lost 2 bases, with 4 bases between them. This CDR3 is CASSSNTDTQYF. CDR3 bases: TGTGCCAGCAGTTCTAACACAGATACGCAGTATTTT.

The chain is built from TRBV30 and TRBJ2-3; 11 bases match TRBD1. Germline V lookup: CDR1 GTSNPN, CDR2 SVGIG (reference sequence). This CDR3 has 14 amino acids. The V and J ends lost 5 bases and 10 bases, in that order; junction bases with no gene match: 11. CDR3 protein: CAWAADRGRIAQYF. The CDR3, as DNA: TGTGCCTGGGCCGCGGACAGGGGGCGAATAGCGCAGTATTTT.

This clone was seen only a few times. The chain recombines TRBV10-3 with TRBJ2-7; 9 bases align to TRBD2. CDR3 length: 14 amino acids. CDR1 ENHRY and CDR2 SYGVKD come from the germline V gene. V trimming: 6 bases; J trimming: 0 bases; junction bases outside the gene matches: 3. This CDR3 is CAISIAGDSYEQYF. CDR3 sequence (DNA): TGTGCCATCAGCATAGCGGGGGACTCCTACGAGCAGTACTTC.

For the CDR3, the DNA is TGTGCCAGCAGCTCCGAGACCTATGGCTACACCTTC. As protein: CASSSETYGYTF. V is TRBV9 and J is TRBJ1-2; unclear D gene. V was trimmed by 4 bases and J by 4 bases, leaving 8 bases between them. This CDR3 spans 12 amino acids. CDR1 is SGDLS and CDR2 is YYNGEE in the germline V gene.